This T cell receptor beta chain is drawn from a study of cytomegalovirus exposure and HLA in healthy donors. The wider study: Early release data held some 80 million unique TCRs from HLA-typed donors. Study-level results: Researchers reported in a later analysis that a missense DCLRE1C variant was tied to TCR beta V- and J-gene trimming.

Germline CDR1 reads MDHEN; CDR2 reads SYDVKM. After removal of 5 bases from V and 5 bases from J, the junction contained 8 bases not matched to a gene. The CDR3 length is 14 residues. Researchers ran the PCR with 60 Vbeta and 13 Jbeta primers. Assay used: immunoSEQ multiplex PCR; TCRdb lists only in-frame clones, some missing. The table includes about 160,000 clones, roughly 77% detected once. Comment on this clone: Its antigen remains unidentified.

Sequenced material: PBMCs. The J gene is TRBJ1-2, the V gene TRBV28, with 7 bases aligning to TRBD1. The clonotype was recovered from a woman aged 18-29 years in good health and CMV-seronegative. Here the CDR3 reads CASSLSAGGYGYTF. The CDR3 coding sequence is TGTGCCAGCAGTCTTTCGGCAGGGGGGTATGGCTACACCTTC.